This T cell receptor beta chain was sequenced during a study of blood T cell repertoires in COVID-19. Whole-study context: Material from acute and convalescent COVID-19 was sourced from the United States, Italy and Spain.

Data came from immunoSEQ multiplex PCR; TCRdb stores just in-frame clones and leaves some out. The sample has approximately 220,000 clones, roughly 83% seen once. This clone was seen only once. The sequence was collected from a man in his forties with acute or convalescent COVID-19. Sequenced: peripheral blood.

This CDR3 reads CSDRDRGYNEQFF. CDR3 DNA: TGCAGCGACCGGGACAGGGGGTACAATGAGCAGTTCTTC. The rearrangement links TRBV29-1 to TRBJ2-1, with 11 bases identical to TRBD1. J lost 4 bases, V lost 7 bases, and 3 bases had no gene match. Per germline, CDR1 SQVTM and CDR2 ANQGSEA. There are 13 residues in the CDR3.